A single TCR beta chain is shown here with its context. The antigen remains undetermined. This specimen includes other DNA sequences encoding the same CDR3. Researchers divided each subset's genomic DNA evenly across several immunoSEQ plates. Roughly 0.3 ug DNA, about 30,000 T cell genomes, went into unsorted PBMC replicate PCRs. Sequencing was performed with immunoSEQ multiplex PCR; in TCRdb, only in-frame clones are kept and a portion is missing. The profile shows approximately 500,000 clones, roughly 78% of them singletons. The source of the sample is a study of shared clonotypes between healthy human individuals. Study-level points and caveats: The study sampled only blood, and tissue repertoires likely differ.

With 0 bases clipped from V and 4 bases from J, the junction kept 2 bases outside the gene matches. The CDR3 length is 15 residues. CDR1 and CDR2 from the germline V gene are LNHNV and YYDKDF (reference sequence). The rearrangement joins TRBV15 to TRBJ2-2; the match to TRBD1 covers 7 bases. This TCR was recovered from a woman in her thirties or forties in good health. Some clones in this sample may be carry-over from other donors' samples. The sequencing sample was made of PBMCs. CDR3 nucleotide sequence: TGTGCCACCAGCAGAGACAGGGGGAGCACCGGGGAGCTGTTTTTT. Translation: CATSRDRGSTGELFF.